This TCR beta chain derives from a study of blood T cell repertoires in COVID-19. Study overall: In each case, the material was cDNA or gDNA derived from T cells, B-cell-depleted T cells, or PBMCs.

This CDR3 region has 15 residues. The germline V gene encodes CDR1 SGHTS and CDR2 YDEGEE. The ends lost 7 bases at V and 1 base at J; junction bases unmatched: 10. The data were produced by immunoSEQ multiplex PCR, yet TCRdb's version contains in-frame clones alone and is incomplete. This repertoire shows 150,000 to 180,000 clones, about 85% found once; its top ten account for 8.3%. The chain recombines TRBV5-8 with TRBJ2-5, with 7 bases identical to TRBD2. Sequencing input: peripheral blood. The TCR was taken from a woman aged 55-70 years with COVID-19, enrolled during active disease. Here the CDR3 DNA reads TGTGCCAGCGGAGGCGGGACTACCACCCAAGAGACCCAGTACTTC. Protein product: CASGGGTTTQETQYF. Complete variable domain (other parts from reference TRBV5-8 and TRBJ2-5): EAGVTQSPTHLIKTRGQQATLRCSPISGHTSVYWYQQALGLGLQFLLWYDEGEERNRGNFPPRFSGRQFPNYSSELNVNALELEDSALYLCASGGGTTTQETQYFGPGTRLLVL.